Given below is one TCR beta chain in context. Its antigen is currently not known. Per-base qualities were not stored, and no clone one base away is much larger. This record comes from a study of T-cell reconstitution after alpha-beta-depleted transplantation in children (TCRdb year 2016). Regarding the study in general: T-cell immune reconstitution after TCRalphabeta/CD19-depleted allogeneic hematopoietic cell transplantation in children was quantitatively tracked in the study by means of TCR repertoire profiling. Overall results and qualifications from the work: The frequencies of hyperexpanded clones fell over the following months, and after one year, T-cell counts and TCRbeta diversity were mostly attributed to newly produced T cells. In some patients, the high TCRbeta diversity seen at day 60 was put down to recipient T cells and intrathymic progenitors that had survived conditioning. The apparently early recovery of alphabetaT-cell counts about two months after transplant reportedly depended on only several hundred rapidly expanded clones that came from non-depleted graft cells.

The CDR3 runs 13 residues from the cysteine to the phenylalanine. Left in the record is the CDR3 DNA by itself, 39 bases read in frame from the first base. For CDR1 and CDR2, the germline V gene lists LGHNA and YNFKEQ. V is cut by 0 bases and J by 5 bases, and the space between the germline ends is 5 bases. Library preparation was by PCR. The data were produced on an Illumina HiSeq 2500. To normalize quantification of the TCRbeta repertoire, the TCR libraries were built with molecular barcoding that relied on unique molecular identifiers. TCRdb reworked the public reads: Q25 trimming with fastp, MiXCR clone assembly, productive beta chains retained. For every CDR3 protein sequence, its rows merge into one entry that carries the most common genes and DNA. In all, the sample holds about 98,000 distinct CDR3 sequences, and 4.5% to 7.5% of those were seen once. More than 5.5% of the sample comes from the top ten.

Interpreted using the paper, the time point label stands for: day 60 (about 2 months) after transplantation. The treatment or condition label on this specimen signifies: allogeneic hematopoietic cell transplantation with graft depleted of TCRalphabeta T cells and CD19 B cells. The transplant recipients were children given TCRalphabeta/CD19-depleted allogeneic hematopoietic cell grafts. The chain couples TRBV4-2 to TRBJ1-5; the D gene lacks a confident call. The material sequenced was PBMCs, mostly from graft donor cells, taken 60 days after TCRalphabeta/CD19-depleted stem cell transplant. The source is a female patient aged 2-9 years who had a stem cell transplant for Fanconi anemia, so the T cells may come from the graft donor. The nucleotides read TGTGCCAGCAGCCAAGACCAACATCAGCCCCAGCATTTT. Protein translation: CASSQDQHQPQHF.